The subject of this entry is one TCR beta chain. Time point meaning: pretreatment peripheral blood. Germline V gene lookup returns CDR1 PRHDT and CDR2 FYEKMQ (reference sequence). The length of the CDR3 is 14 residues. V shed 3 bases and J 8 bases; nucleotides not matched to a gene: 7. This record comes from a study of PD-L1 blockade in urothelial cancer. Data came from immunoSEQ multiplex PCR; TCRdb stores just in-frame clones and leaves some out. This repertoire shows about 43,000 clones, 70% to 90% found once; its top ten account for roughly 17%. Sequences were derived from PBMCs, sampled around atezolizumab (anti-PD-L1) treatment. The TCR sequence derives from a man in his fifties or sixties with urothelial cancer. The chain links TRBV13 to TRBJ2-4, with 7 nucleotides matching TRBD1. CDR3 in amino acids: CASSFRRQGYIQYF. The CDR3 DNA reads TGTGCCAGCAGCTTCCGCAGACAGGGTTACATTCAGTACTTC.